This TCR beta chain comes out of a study of long-term antiretroviral therapy in people with HIV. V dropped 6 bases and J dropped 5 bases, with 15 bases sitting between them. Germline V gives CDR1 SGDLS, CDR2 YYNGEE. The CDR3 contains 14 residues. Study-wide points: Collection spanned 2004 to 2017; ART regimens may be less effective than current ones.

The run of the v3.0 immunoSEQ assay was at survey level. Libraries were prepared by immunoSEQ multiplex PCR; TCRdb keeps only in-frame clonotypes and omits some of them. This table holds tens of thousands of clones, around 82% found once. Of note for this clone: No antigen is known for it.

The material sequenced was unsorted PBMCs, taken 2.4 to 2.5 years after starting antiretroviral therapy. The chain has TRBV9 and TRBJ1-3; D may be TRBD1 (6 bases). The clonotype originates from a man aged 35 to 55 with HIV. The CDR3 coding sequence is TGTGCCAGCAAGAGGGGGTTTTCGAGAAACACCATATATTTT. This sequence encodes CASKRGFSRNTIYF.